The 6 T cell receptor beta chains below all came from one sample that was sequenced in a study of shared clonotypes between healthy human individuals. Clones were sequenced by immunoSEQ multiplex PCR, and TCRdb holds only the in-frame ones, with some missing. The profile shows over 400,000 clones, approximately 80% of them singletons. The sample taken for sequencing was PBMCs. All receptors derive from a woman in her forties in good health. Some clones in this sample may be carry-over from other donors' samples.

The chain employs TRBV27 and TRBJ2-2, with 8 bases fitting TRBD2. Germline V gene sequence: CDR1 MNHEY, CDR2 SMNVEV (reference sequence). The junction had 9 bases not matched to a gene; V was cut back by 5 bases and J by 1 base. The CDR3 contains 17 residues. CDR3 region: CASSPMSGSKNTGELFF. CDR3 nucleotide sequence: TGTGCCAGCAGTCCTATGAGCGGGAGCAAGAACACCGGGGAGCTGTTTTTT.

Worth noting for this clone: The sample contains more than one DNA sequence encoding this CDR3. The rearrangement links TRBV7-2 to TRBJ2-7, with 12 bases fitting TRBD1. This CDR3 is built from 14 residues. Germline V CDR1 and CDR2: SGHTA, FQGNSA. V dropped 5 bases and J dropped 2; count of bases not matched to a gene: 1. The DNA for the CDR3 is TGTGCCAGCAGCCGGGACAGGGGGCCCTACGAGCAGTACTTC. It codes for CASSRDRGPYEQYF.

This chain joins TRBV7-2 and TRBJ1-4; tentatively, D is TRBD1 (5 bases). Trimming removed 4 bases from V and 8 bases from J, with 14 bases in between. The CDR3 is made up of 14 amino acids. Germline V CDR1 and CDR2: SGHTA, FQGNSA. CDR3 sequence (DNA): TGTGCCAGCAGCTCCCCAGGGTTGTGGGAAAAACTGTTTTTT. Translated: CASSSPGLWEKLFF. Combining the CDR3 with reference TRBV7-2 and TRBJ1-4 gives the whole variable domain GAGVSQSPSNKVTEKGKDVELRCDPISGHTALYWYRQSLGQGLEFLIYFQGNSAPDKSGLPSDRFSAERTGGSVSTLTIQRTQQEDSAVYLCASSSPGLWEKLFFGSGTQLSVL.

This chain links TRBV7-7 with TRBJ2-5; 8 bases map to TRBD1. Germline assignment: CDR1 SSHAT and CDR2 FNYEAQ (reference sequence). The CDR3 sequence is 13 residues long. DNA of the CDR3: TGTGCTAGCGCCAGGGGGCGTGAAGAGACCCAGTACTTC. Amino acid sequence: CASARGREETQYF.

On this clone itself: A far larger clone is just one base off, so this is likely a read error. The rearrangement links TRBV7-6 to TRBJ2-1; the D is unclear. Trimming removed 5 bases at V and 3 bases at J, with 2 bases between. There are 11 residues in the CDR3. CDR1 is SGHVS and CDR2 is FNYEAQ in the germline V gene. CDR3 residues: CASSIYNEQFF. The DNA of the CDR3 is TGTGCCAGCAGCATCTACAATGAGCAGTTCTTC.

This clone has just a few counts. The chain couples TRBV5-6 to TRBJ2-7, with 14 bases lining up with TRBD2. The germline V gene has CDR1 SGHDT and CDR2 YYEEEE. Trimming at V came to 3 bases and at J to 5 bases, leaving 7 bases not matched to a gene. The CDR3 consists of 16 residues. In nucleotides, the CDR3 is TGTGCCAGCAGCTGGAACATGGGACTAGCGGGAGACGAGCAGTACTTC. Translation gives CASSWNMGLAGDEQYF.